This T cell receptor (beta chain) was captured in a study of blood T cell repertoires in COVID-19. Overall study context: Specimens from acute and convalescent COVID-19 originated in the United States, Italy and Spain.

Enrolled through a virtual design, the participants were between 18 and 89 years of age and came from 24 US areas. CDR1 and CDR2 (germline): SGHAT, FQNNGV. CDR3 length: 16 amino acids. J gave up 5 bases and V 0 bases, and 10 bases lay outside the gene matches. This table comes from immunoSEQ multiplex PCR, and its TCRdb copy is limited to in-frame clones, with some not included. The sample gives fewer than 200,000 clones, around 88% of which show up once; 3.6% is in the top ten. The chain joins TRBV11-2 to TRBJ2-7; TRBD1 aligns across 7 bases. The TCR was taken from a woman between 50 and 59 years old in a cohort exposed to, infected with or recovered from COVID-19 (not recorded which). The sample taken for sequencing was PBMCs or T cells enriched from blood (not recorded which). The CDR3 region is CASSLDPRTGKHEQYF. The CDR3 DNA is TGTGCCAGCAGCTTAGACCCAAGGACAGGCAAGCACGAGCAGTACTTC.